The following is a TCR beta chain sequence with its context. What it recognizes is unknown. This sample is drawn from a study of regulatory T cells in long-lasting Graves disease. Study at large: In persistent Graves' disease, antithyroid drugs had been taken for over 5 years and TSH receptor antibodies stayed positive. Regarding the study as a whole: Thyroid tissue went unstudied; only peripheral blood was examined.

Time point here: persistent/refractory GD, antithyroid drugs over 5 years with positive TRAb. From RNA extracted from PBMCs, the TCR library was made. American Thyroid Association guidelines defined how Graves' disease was diagnosed. Patients hailed from an endocrinology department in Xi'an, China. Trimming pared 5 bases from V and 5 bases from J, leaving 15 bases between. Germline V gives CDR1 LNHDA, CDR2 SQIVND (reference sequence). The length of the CDR3 is 14 residues. Arm-PCR with iRepertoire HTBI primers amplified the CDR3 regions for these TCR beta libraries. Using its own MiXCR run on the multiplex PCR reads, TCRdb lists one record per CDR3 protein. The sample lists about 430,000 distinct CDR3 sequences, over 20% occurring once.

The starting material was peripheral blood mononuclear cells (PBMCs), obtained when the disease was refractory, from a patient treated with antithyroid drugs. The clonotype was recovered from a female donor with Graves disease. The gene calls are TRBV19 and TRBJ1-1; D is unresolved. The CDR3: CASSEDLVRTEAFF. The CDR3 nucleotides read TGTGCCAGTAGTGAGGATCTCGTGAGGACTGAAGCTTTCTTT.